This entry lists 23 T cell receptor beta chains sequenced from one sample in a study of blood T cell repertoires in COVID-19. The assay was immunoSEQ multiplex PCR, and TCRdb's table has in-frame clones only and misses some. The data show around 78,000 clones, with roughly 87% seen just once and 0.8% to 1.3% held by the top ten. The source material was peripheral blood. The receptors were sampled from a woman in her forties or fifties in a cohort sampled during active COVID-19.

CDR3 coding DNA: TGTGCCAGCAGGTGGGGGACAGGCAATCAGCCCCAGCATTTT. This codes for CASRWGTGNQPQHF. V gene TRBV28 combines with J gene TRBJ1-5, with 7 bases matching TRBD1. CDR1 is MDHEN and CDR2 is SYDVKM in the germline V gene. There are 14 residues in the CDR3. J lost 2 bases, V lost 6 bases, and 4 bases had no gene match.

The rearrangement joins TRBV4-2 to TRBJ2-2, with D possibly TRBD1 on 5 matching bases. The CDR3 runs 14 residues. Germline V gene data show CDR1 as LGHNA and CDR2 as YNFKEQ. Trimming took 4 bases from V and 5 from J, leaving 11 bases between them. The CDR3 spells CASSREKGTGELFF. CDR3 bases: TGTGCCAGCAGCCGAGAGAAGGGGACCGGGGAGCTGTTTTTT.

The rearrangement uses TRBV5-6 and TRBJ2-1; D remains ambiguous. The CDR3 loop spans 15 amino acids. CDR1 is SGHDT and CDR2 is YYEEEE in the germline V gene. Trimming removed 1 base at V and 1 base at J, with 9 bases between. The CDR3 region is CASSLSQTSYNEQFF. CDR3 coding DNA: TGTGCCAGCAGCTTGTCCCAGACTTCCTACAATGAGCAGTTCTTC.

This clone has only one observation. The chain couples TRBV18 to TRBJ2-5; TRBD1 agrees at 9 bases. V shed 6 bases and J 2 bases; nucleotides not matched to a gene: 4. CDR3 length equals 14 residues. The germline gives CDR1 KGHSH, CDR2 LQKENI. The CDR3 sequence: CASSGTGWQETQYF. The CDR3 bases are TGTGCCAGCTCCGGGACAGGGTGGCAAGAGACCCAGTACTTC.

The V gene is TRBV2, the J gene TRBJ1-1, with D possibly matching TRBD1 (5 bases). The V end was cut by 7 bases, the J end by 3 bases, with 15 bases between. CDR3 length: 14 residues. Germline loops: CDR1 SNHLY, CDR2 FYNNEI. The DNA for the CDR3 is TGTGCCAGCACCTTGAAGGGCAGGGACACTGAAGCTTTCTTT. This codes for CASTLKGRDTEAFF. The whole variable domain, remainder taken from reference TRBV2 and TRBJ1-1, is EPEVTQTPSHQVTQMGQEVILRCVPISNHLYFYWYRQILGQKVEFLVSFYNNEISEKSEIFDDQFSVERPDGSNFTLKIRSTKLEDSAMYFCASTLKGRDTEAFFGQGTRLTVV.

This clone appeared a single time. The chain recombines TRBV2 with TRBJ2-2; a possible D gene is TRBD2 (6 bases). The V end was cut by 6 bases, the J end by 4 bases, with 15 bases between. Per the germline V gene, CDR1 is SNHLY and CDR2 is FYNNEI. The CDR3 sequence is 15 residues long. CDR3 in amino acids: CASSPKTSRTGELFF. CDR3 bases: TGTGCCAGCAGCCCAAAGACTAGTCGCACCGGGGAGCTGTTTTTT.

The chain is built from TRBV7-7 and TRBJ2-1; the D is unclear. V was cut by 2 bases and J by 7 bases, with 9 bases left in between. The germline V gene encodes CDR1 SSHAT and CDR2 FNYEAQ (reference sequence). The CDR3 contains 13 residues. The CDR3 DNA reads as TGTGCCAGCAGCTTAAACTTAGATAATGAGCAGTTCTTC. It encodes CASSLNLDNEQFF. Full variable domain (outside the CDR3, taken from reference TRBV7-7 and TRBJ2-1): GAGVSQSPRYKVTKRGQDVTLRCDPISSHATLYWYQQALGQGPEFLTYFNYEAQPDKSGLPSDRFSAERPEGSISTLTIQRTEQRDSAMYRCASSLNLDNEQFFGPGTRLTVL.

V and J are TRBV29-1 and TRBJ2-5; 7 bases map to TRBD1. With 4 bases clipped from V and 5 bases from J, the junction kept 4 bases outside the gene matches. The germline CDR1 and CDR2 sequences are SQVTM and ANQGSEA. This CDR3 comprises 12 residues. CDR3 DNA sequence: TGCAGCGTTGTACAGGGGTGGGAGACCCAGTACTTC. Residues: CSVVQGWETQYF. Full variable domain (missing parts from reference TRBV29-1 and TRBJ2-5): SAVISQKPSRDICQRGTSLTIQCQVDSQVTMMFWYRQQPGQSLTLIATANQGSEATYESGFVIDKFPISRPNLTFSTLTVSNMSPEDSSIYLCSVVQGWETQYFGPGTRLLVL.

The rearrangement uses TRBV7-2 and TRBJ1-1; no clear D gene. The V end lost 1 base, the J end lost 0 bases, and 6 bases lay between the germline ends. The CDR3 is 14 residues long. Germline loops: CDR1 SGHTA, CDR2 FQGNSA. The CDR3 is CASSLDSMNTEAFF. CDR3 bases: TGTGCCAGCAGCTTAGACAGCATGAACACTGAAGCTTTCTTT. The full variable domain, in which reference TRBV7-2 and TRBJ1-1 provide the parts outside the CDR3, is GAGVSQSPSNKVTEKGKDVELRCDPISGHTALYWYRQSLGQGLEFLIYFQGNSAPDKSGLPSDRFSAERTGGSVSTLTIQRTQQEDSAVYLCASSLDSMNTEAFFGQGTRLTVV.

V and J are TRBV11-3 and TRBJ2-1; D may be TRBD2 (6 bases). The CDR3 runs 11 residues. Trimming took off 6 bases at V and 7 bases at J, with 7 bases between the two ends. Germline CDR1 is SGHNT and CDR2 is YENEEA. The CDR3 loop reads CASSRGNEQFF. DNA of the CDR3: TGTGCCAGCAGTCGGGGGAATGAGCAGTTCTTC.

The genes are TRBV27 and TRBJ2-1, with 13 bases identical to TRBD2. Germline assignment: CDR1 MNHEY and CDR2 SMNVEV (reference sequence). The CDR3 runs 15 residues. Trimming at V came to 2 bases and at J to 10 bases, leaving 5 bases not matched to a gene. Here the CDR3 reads CASSLGTSGASEQFF. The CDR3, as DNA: TGTGCCAGCAGTTTAGGGACTAGCGGGGCGTCGGAGCAGTTCTTC.

The CDR3 here is CASSPSGLATTNEQFF. The DNA for the CDR3 is TGTGCCAGCAGCCCCTCAGGACTAGCGACTACAAATGAGCAGTTCTTC. The chain is built from TRBV7-2 and TRBJ2-1; 9 bases align to TRBD2. The length of the CDR3 is 16 residues. V was pared by 5 bases and J by 7 bases, with 12 bases of the junction left unmatched. Germline CDR1 and CDR2: SGHTA and FQGNSA.

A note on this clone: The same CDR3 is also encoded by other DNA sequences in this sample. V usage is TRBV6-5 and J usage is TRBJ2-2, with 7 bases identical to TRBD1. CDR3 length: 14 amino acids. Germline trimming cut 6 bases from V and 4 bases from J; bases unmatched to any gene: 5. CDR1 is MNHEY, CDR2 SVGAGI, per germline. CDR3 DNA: TGTGCCAGCAGCCCGGACAGGCCCACCGGGGAGCTGTTTTTT. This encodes CASSPDRPTGELFF.

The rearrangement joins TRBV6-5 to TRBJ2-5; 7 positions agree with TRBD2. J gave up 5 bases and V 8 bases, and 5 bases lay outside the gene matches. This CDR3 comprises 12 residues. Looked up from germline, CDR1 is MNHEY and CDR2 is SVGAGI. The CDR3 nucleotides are TGTGCCAGCGGGGGGGTGAGGGAGACCCAGTACTTC. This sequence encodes CASGGVRETQYF.

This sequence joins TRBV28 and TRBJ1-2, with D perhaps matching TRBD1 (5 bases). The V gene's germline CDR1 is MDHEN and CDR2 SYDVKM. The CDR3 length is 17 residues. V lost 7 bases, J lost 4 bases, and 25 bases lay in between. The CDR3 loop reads CASTHRQSSRLLYGYTF. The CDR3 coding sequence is TGTGCCAGCACCCATAGACAGTCCTCAAGACTCCTCTATGGCTACACCTTC.

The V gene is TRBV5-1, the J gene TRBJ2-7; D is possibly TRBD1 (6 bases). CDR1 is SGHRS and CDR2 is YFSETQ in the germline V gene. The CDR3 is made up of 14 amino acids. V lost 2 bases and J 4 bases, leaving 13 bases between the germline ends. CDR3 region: CASSFGTLSYEQYF. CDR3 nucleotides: TGCGCCAGCAGCTTCGGGACACTGTCTTACGAGCAGTACTTC. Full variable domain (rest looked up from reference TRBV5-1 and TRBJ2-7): KAGVTQTPRYLIKTRGQQVTLSCSPISGHRSVSWYQQTPGQGLQFLFEYFSETQRNKGNFPGRFSGRQFSNSRSEMNVSTLELGDSALYLCASSFGTLSYEQYFGPGTRLTVT.

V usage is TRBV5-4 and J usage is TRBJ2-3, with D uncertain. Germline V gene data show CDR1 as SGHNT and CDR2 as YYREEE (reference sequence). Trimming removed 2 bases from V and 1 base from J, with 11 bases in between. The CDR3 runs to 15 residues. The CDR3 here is CASSFGSARTDTQYF. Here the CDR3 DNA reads TGTGCCAGCAGCTTCGGGTCCGCCCGCACAGATACGCAGTATTTT.

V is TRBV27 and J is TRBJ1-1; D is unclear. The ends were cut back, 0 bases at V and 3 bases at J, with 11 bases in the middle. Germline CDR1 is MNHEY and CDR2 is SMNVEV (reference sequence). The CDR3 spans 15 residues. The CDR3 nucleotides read TGTGCCAGCAGTTTATCGTCCGGGAGGTACACTGAAGCTTTCTTT. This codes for CASSLSSGRYTEAFF.

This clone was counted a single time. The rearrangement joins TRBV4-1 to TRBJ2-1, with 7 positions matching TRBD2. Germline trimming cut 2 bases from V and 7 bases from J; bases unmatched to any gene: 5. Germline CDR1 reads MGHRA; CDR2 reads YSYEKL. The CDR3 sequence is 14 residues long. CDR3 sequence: CASSQRLATNEQFF. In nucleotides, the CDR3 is TGCGCCAGCAGCCAACGACTAGCCACAAATGAGCAGTTCTTC.

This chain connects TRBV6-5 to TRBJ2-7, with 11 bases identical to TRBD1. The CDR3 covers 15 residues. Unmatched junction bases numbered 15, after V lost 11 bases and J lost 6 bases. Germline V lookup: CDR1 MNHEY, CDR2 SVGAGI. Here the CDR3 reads CACGETGTGGGEQYF. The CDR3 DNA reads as TGTGCCTGCGGGGAGACCGGGACAGGGGGAGGCGAGCAGTACTTC.

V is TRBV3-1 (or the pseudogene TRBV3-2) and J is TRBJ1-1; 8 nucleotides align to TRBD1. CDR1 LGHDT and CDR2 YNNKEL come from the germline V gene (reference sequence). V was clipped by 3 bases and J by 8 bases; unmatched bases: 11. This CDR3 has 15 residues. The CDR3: CASSHRDRRFREAFF. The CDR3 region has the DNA TGTGCCAGCAGCCACCGGGACAGGAGATTCCGCGAAGCTTTCTTT.

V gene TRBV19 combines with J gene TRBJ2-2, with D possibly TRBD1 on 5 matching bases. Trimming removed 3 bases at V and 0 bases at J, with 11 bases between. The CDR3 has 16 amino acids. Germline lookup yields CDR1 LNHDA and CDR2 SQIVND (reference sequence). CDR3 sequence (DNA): TGTGCCAGTAGTATGAGGCGACAGTCGAACACCGGGGAGCTGTTTTTT. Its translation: CASSMRRQSNTGELFF. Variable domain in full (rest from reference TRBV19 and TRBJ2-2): DGGITQSPKYLFRKEGQNVTLSCEQNLNHDAMYWYRQDPGQGLRLIYYSQIVNDFQKGDIAEGYSVSREKKESFPLTVTSAQKNPTAFYLCASSMRRQSNTGELFFGEGSRLTVL.

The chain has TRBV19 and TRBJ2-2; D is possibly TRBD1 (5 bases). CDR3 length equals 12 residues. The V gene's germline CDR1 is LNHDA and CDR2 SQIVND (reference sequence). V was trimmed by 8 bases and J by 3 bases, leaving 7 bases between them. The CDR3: CASAGHTGELFF. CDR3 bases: TGTGCCAGTGCAGGGCACACCGGGGAGCTGTTTTTT.